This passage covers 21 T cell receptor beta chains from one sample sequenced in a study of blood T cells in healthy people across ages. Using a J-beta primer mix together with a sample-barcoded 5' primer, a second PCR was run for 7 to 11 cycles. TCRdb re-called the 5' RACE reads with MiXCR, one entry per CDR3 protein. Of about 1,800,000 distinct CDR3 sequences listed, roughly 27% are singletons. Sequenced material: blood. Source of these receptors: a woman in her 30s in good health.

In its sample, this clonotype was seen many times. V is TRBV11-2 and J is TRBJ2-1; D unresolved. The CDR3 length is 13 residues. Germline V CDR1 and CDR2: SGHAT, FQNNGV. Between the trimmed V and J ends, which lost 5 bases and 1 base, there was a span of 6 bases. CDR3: CASSGLSYNEQFF. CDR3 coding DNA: TGTGCCAGCAGCGGGCTTTCCTACAATGAGCAGTTCTTC. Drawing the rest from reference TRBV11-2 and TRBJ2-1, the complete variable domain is EAGVAQSPRYKIIEKRQSVAFWCNPISGHATLYWYQQILGQGPKLLIQFQNNGVVDDSQLPKDRFSAERLKGVDSTLKIQPAKLEDSAVYLCASSGLSYNEQFFGPGTRLTVL.

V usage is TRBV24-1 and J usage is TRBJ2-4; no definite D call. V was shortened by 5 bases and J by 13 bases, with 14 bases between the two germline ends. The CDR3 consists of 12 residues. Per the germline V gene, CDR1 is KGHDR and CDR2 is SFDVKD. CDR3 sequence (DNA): TGTGCCACCAGTGGGGTTTACAATGAGCAGTACTTC. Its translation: CATSGVYNEQYF.

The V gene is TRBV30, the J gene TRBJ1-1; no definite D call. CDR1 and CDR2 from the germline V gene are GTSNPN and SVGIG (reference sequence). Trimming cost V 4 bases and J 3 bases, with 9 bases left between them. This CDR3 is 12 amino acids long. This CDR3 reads CAWIAEDTEAFF. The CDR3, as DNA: TGTGCCTGGATCGCGGAGGACACTGAAGCTTTCTTT.

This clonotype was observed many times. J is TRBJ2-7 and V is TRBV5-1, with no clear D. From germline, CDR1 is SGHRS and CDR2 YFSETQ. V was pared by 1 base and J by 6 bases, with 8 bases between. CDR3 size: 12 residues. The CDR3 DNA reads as TGCGCCAGCAGCTTGTTTCTGGGCGAGCAGTACTTC. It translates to CASSLFLGEQYF.

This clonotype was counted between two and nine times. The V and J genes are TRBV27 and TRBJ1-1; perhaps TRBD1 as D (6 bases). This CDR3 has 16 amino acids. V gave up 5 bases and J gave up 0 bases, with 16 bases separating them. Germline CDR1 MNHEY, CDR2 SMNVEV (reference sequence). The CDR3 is CASSEGRGEVNTEAFF. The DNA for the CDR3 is TGTGCCAGCAGTGAAGGGAGGGGGGAGGTGAACACTGAAGCTTTCTTT.

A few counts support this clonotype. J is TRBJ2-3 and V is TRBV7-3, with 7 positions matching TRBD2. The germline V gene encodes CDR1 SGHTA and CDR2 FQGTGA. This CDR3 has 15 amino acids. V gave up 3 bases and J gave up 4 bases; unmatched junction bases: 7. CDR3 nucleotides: TGTGCCAGCAGCTTGATGGCGGGGGTGTCAGATACGCAGTATTTT. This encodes CASSLMAGVSDTQYF.

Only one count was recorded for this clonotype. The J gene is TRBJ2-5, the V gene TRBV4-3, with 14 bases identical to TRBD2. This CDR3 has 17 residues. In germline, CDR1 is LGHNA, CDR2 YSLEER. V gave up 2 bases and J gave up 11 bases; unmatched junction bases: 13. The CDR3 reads CASSQPDGTSGRNEQYF. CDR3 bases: TGCGCCAGCAGCCAACCCGACGGGACTAGCGGGAGAAATGAGCAGTACTTC.

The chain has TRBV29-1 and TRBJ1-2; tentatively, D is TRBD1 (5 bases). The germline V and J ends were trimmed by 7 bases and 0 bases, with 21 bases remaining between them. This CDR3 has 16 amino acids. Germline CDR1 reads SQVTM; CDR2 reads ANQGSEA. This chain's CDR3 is CSGGPAGGGPNYGYTF. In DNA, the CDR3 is TGCAGCGGGGGACCGGCAGGCGGAGGGCCTAACTATGGCTACACCTTC.

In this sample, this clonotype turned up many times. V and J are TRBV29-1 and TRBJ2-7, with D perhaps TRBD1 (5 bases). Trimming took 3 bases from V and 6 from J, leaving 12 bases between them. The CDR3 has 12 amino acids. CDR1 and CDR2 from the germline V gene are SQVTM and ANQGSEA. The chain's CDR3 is CSVEDTNGEQYF. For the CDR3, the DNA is TGCAGCGTTGAGGACACTAATGGCGAGCAGTACTTC.

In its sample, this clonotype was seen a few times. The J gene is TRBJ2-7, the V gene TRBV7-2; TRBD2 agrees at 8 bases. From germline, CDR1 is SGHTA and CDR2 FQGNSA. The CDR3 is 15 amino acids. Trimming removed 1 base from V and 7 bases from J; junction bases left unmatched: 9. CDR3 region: CASSLGSGDRGEQYF. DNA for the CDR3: TGTGCCAGCAGCTTAGGTAGCGGGGATAGAGGTGAGCAGTACTTC.

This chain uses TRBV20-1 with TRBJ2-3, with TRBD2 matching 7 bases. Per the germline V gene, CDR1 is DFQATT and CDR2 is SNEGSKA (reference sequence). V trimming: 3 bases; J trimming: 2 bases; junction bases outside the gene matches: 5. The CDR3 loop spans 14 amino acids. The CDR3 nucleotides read TGCAGTGCTAGGGGGGGGAGTATCACAGATACGCAGTATTTT. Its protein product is CSARGGSITDTQYF.

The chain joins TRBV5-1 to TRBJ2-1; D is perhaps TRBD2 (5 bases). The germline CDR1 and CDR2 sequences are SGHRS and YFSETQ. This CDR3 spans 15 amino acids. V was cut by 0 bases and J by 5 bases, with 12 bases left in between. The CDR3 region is CASSLDSGVNNEQFF. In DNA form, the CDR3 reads TGCGCCAGCAGCTTGGACAGCGGAGTGAACAATGAGCAGTTCTTC.

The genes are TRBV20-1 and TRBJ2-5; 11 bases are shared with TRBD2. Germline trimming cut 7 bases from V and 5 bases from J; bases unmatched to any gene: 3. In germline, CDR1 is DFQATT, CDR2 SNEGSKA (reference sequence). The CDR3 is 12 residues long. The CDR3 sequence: CSVTSGIETQYF. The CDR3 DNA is TGCAGTGTGACTAGCGGGATTGAGACCCAGTACTTC.

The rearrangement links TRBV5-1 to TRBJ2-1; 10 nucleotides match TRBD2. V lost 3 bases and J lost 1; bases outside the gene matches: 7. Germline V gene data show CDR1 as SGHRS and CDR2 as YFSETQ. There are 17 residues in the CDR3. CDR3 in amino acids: CASSYFGLAESYNEQFF. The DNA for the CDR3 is TGCGCCAGCAGCTATTTTGGACTAGCGGAATCCTACAATGAGCAGTTCTTC.

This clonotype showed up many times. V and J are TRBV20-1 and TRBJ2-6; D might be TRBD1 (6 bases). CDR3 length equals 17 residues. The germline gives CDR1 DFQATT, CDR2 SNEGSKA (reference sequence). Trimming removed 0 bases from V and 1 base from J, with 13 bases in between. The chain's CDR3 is CSARDSSGASGANVLTF. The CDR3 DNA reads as TGCAGTGCTAGAGATTCGTCAGGGGCATCTGGGGCCAACGTCCTGACTTTC.

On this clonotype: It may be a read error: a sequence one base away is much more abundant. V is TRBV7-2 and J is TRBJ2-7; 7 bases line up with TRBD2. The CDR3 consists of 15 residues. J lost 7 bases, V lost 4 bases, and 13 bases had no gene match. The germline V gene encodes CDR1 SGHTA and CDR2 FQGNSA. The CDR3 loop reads CASSSSRTAGVEQYF. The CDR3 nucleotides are TGTGCCAGCAGCTCCAGTCGGACCGCGGGGGTAGAGCAGTACTTC.

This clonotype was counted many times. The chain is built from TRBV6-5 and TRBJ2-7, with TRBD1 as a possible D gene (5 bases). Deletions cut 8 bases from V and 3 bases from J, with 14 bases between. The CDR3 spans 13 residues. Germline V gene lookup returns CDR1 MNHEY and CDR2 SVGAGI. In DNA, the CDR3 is TGTGCCAGCGGCGACGGACATAACTACGAGCAGTACTTC. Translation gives CASGDGHNYEQYF.

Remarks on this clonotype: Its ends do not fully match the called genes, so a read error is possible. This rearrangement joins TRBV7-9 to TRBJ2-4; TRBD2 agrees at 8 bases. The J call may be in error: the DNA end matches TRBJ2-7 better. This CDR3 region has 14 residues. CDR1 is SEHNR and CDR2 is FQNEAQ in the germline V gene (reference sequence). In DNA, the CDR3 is TGTACCAGCAGCTTCTCCGGGGGGGCCTACGAGCAGTACTTC. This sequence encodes CTSSFSGGAYEQYF.

This CDR3 reads CSVESRGPYF. The CDR3 DNA reads TGCAGCGTTGAATCCCGTGGGCCGTATTTT. The chain uses TRBV29-1 and TRBJ2-3, with no clear D. The CDR3 extends over 10 amino acids. Germline assignment: CDR1 SQVTM and CDR2 ANQGSEA. Trimming removed 2 bases from V and 14 bases from J, with 11 bases in between.

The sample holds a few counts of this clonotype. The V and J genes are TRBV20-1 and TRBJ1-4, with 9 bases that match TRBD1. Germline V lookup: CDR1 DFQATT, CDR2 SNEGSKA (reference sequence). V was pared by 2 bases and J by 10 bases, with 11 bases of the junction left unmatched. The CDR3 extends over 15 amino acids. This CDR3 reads CSARQTGTGYGKLFF. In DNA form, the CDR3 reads TGCAGTGCTAGACAAACCGGGACAGGGTATGGAAAACTGTTTTTT.

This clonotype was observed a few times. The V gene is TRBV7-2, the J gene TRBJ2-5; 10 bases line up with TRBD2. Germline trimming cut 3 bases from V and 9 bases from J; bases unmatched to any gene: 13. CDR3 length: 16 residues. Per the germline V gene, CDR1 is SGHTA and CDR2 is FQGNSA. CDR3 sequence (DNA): TGTGCCAGCAGCTTGCCCAGCGGGAGGGCCTGGGAGGCCCAGTACTTC. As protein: CASSLPSGRAWEAQYF.